This T cell receptor beta chain was observed in a study of T cell responses to AZD1222 COVID-19 vaccine. TCRdb keeps only in-frame clones here, not all; method: immunoSEQ multiplex PCR. The repertoire holds approximately 77,000 clones, about 92% seen once, with roughly 4.3% in the top ten. J was trimmed by 2 bases and V by 4 bases; bases with no gene match: 9. Germline V lookup: CDR1 SGHVS, CDR2 FNYEAQ. The CDR3 is made up of 18 amino acids. The sample in question was peripheral blood, obtained 28 days after the second AZD1222 dose. This rearrangement joins TRBV7-6 to TRBJ1-6, with TRBD1 identical over 9 bases. This receptor was taken from an adult who received the AZD1222 COVID-19 vaccine. The chain's CDR3 is CASSWDRVNQPYNSPLHF. The CDR3 DNA is TGTGCCAGCAGCTGGGACAGGGTAAATCAACCCTATAATTCACCCCTCCACTTT.